This TCR beta chain was found in a study of T cells in Graves' hyperthyroidism and ophthalmopathy. Amplification of TCR beta CDR3 regions was performed using RNA transcripts as template. The HTBI primer set was used in a first-round RT-PCR of the TCR CDR3. TCRdb fed the multiplex PCR reads into MiXCR, producing one record per CDR3 protein. The sample has around 250,000 distinct CDR3 sequences, around 25% seen once. This clonotype was seen ten or more times. This CDR3 is 15 amino acids long. V shed 3 bases and J shed 0 bases, with 11 bases lying between them. In germline, CDR1 is SGHTA, CDR2 FQGNSA. This chain links TRBV7-2 with TRBJ1-1, with a weak D call TRBD1 (5 bases). Sequencing was performed on blood. The clonotype comes from a woman in her 40s with Graves' ophthalmopathy. The CDR3 reads CASSLIGAMNTEAFF. The CDR3 DNA is TGTGCCAGCAGCTTGATAGGGGCCATGAACACTGAAGCTTTCTTT.